The 20 T cell receptor beta chains below were found in one sample sequenced in a study of Tregs in tolerant kidney transplant recipients. Using immunoSEQ multiplex PCR, the repertoire was profiled, and TCRdb retains in-frame clones only, with some absent. The table has about 240,000 clones, about 80% seen once; the top ten hold less than 0.75%. The sample comprised CD4+ T cells from blood. These receptor sequences come from a human donor in good health.

This chain joins TRBV15 and TRBJ1-5; the D is unclear. There are 15 residues in the CDR3. Germline V gene data show CDR1 as LNHNV and CDR2 as YYDKDF (reference sequence). V was pared by 5 bases and J by 1 base, with 12 bases between. The CDR3 here is CATSLLRVSNQPQHF. The CDR3 nucleotides are TGTGCCACCAGCCTTTTAAGGGTAAGCAATCAGCCCCAGCATTTT.

This clone was observed once. The rearrangement uses TRBV5-4 and TRBJ1-6; D call uncertain. Trimming took 3 bases from V and 7 from J, leaving 5 bases between them. Looked up from germline, CDR1 is SGHNT and CDR2 is YYREEE (reference sequence). There are 12 residues in the CDR3. As DNA, the CDR3 is TGTGCCAGCAGCTCCCCGAATTCACCCCTCCACTTT. Its protein is CASSSPNSPLHF.

This clone was detected once. This rearrangement joins TRBV7-9 to TRBJ1-1; D unresolved. V was trimmed by 1 base and J by 4 bases, leaving 7 bases between them. This CDR3 contains 13 residues. From germline, CDR1 is SEHNR and CDR2 FQNEAQ (reference sequence). CDR3 residues: CASSLEGATEAFF. Here the CDR3 DNA reads TGTGCCAGCAGCTTAGAAGGTGCCACTGAAGCTTTCTTT.

The chain combines TRBV11-3 with TRBJ2-3; 7 bases agree with TRBD2. The CDR3 is made up of 15 amino acids. With V trimmed by 1 base and J by 5 bases, 6 bases remained unmatched. Germline assignment: CDR1 SGHNT and CDR2 YENEEA. CDR3 region: CASSLGFGGGDTQYF. Written as DNA, the CDR3 is TGTGCCAGCAGCTTAGGTTTTGGGGGGGGAGATACGCAGTATTTT.

The chain is built from TRBV21-1 and TRBJ2-6. TRBV21-1 is given as a pseudogene. The CDR3 contains 16 residues. CDR3 amino acids: CASSPVAGPGANVLTF. In DNA, the CDR3 is TGTGCCAGCAGCCCCGTCGCCGGGCCTGGGGCCAACGTCCTGACTTTC.

This clone was counted between two and nine times. The chain recombines TRBV9 with TRBJ1-6; 9 positions match TRBD1. V dropped 4 bases and J dropped 9; count of bases not matched to a gene: 17. CDR1 and CDR2 (germline): SGDLS, YYNGEE. CDR3 length equals 18 residues. The CDR3 DNA sequence: TGTGCCAGCAGCCTAGACCCAAGGACAGGGGTAGATTGTTCACCCCTCCACTTT. This translates into CASSLDPRTGVDCSPLHF. Based on the CDR3 plus reference TRBV9 and TRBJ1-6, the full variable domain is DSGVTQTPKHLITATGQRVTLRCSPRSGDLSVYWYQQSLDQGLQFLIQYYNGEERAKGNILERFSAQQFPDLHSELNLSSLELGDSALYFCASSLDPRTGVDCSPLHFGNGTRLTVT.

This chain joins TRBV7-9 and TRBJ1-1; D ambiguous. The CDR3 extends over 16 amino acids. Trimming stripped 1 base from V and 6 bases from J, with 18 bases between. Germline lookup yields CDR1 SEHNR and CDR2 FQNEAQ (reference sequence). This CDR3 reads CASSLVVREGSPEAFF. CDR3 sequence (DNA): TGTGCCAGCAGCTTAGTTGTCCGGGAAGGGAGCCCTGAAGCTTTCTTT.

The chain employs TRBV9 and TRBJ1-2; the match to TRBD1 covers 7 bases. Germline loops: CDR1 SGDLS, CDR2 YYNGEE. V lost 3 bases, J lost 4 bases, and 6 bases stayed unmatched. The CDR3 spans 14 residues. As DNA, the CDR3 is TGTGCCAGCAGCGCCGACAGGGCCGGCTATGGCTACACCTTC. Protein sequence: CASSADRAGYGYTF.

The chain carries TRBV5-6 and TRBJ2-2, with 9 bases fitting TRBD1. The CDR3 totals 16 residues. Germline CDR1 is SGHDT and CDR2 is YYEEEE. Unmatched junction bases numbered 14, after V lost 1 base and J lost 13 bases. CDR3 amino acids: CASSLSGTGSRDLLFF. DNA of the CDR3: TGTGCCAGCAGCTTGTCCGGGACAGGGTCTCGTGATTTGCTGTTTTTT. The variable domain in full, completed from reference TRBV5-6 and TRBJ2-2, reads DAGVTQSPTHLIKTRGQQVTLRCSPKSGHDTVSWYQQALGQGPQFIFQYYEEEERQRGNFPDRFSGHQFPNYSSELNVNALLLGDSALYLCASSLSGTGSRDLLFFGEGSRLTVL.

This clone was counted once. This chain links TRBV19 with TRBJ2-2, with 10 bases identical to TRBD2. Unmatched junction bases numbered 9, after V lost 7 bases and J lost 1 base. The CDR3 runs to 17 residues. Germline loops: CDR1 LNHDA, CDR2 SQIVND (reference sequence). CDR3 sequence reads: CASTNPGLARNTGELFF. CDR3 DNA: TGTGCCAGTACTAATCCGGGACTAGCGCGGAACACCGGGGAGCTGTTTTTT.

This clone was seen a handful of times. The CDR3 region is CASSLKLAGEGYNEQFF. DNA of the CDR3: TGCGCCAGCAGCTTGAAGCTAGCGGGGGAAGGGTACAATGAGCAGTTCTTC. The chain combines TRBV5-1 with TRBJ2-1; 10 bases align to TRBD2. Germline assignment: CDR1 SGHRS and CDR2 YFSETQ. The CDR3 loop spans 17 amino acids. Losses at the gene ends were 1 base for V and 4 bases for J; bases not matched to a gene: 8.

CDR3 DNA sequence: TGTGCCAGCAGCTCACCCCGGGACAGCCCTTCCTACGAGCAGTACTTC. It yields the protein CASSSPRDSPSYEQYF. The genes are TRBV7-9 and TRBJ2-7; 7 nucleotides align to TRBD1. The germline gives CDR1 SEHNR, CDR2 FQNEAQ (reference sequence). The CDR3 has 16 residues. Unmatched junction bases numbered 10, after V lost 4 bases and J lost 1 base.

The rearrangement links TRBV18 to TRBJ2-2, with D maybe TRBD1 (6 bases). The germline CDR1 and CDR2 sequences are KGHSH and LQKENI. V gave up 3 bases and J gave up 1 base, with 9 bases separating them. The CDR3 totals 15 residues. The CDR3 sequence is CASSPSTGNTGELFF. The CDR3 nucleotides read TGTGCCAGCTCACCGTCGACAGGGAACACCGGGGAGCTGTTTTTT.

This chain connects TRBV19 to TRBJ1-2, with D tentatively TRBD1 (5 bases). Per germline, CDR1 LNHDA and CDR2 SQIVND (reference sequence). CDR3 size: 12 residues. V lost 9 bases to trimming and J lost 6 bases, with 14 bases between them. CDR3 DNA sequence: TGTGCCAGCGGCGGGGGAAATGATGGCTACACCTTC. Translated: CASGGGNDGYTF.

To note about this clone: The sample holds other DNA sequences that translate to the same CDR3. CDR3 sequence (DNA): TGTGCCAGCAGCCGGGACAGGGGAAGCAATCAGCCCCAGCATTTT. The encoded protein is CASSRDRGSNQPQHF. The V and J genes are TRBV6-5 and TRBJ1-5; 10 bases align to TRBD1. In germline, CDR1 is MNHEY, CDR2 SVGAGI. Germline trimming cut 6 bases from V and 1 base from J; bases unmatched to any gene: 3. The CDR3 contains 15 residues.

The V and J genes are TRBV6-1 and TRBJ2-7; weak D call: TRBD2 (5 bases). V lost 4 bases and J lost 3, with 13 bases in between. There are 14 residues in the CDR3. Germline V gene lookup returns CDR1 MNHNS and CDR2 SASEGT. CDR3 sequence (DNA): TGTGCCAGCAGTGGAGCGGCGCCAGTCTACGAGCAGTACTTC. Its translation is CASSGAAPVYEQYF.

The chain couples TRBV2 to TRBJ2-7, with D unclear. Trimming removed 7 bases from V and 2 bases from J, with 12 bases in between. This CDR3 contains 13 residues. Germline-derived CDR1 and CDR2 are SNHLY and FYNNEI. CDR3 sequence: CASTKVRAYEQYF. Written as DNA, the CDR3 is TGTGCCAGCACGAAGGTCCGGGCCTACGAGCAGTACTTC.

The chain joins TRBV7-8 to TRBJ1-4; a possible D gene is TRBD1 (5 bases). The V gene lost 0 bases and the J gene lost 6 bases, with 14 bases spanning the gap. Germline loops: CDR1 SGHVS, CDR2 FQNEAQ. The CDR3 totals 16 residues. The DNA for the CDR3 is TGTGCCAGCAGCTTAGCGCACGACTCGGGGGATGAAAAACTGTTTTTT. Translating gives CASSLAHDSGDEKLFF.

The chain is built from TRBV5-4 and TRBJ1-3; a weak D match, TRBD1 (5 bases). This CDR3 has 14 amino acids. The germline V and J ends were trimmed by 0 bases and 4 bases, with 8 bases remaining between them. Germline V gene lookup returns CDR1 SGHNT and CDR2 YYREEE (reference sequence). CDR3 region: CASSLDGAGNTIYF. The CDR3 region has the DNA TGTGCCAGCAGCTTGGACGGGGCCGGAAACACCATATATTTT.

The chain combines TRBV30 with TRBJ2-2; 9 nucleotides agree with TRBD1. Germline CDR1 reads GTSNPN; CDR2 reads SVGIG (reference sequence). The CDR3 has 14 amino acids. V gave up 7 bases and J gave up 2 bases; unmatched junction bases: 5. This chain's CDR3 is CASRDRVNTGELFF. DNA of the CDR3: TGTGCCTCCAGGGACAGGGTCAACACCGGGGAGCTGTTTTTT.